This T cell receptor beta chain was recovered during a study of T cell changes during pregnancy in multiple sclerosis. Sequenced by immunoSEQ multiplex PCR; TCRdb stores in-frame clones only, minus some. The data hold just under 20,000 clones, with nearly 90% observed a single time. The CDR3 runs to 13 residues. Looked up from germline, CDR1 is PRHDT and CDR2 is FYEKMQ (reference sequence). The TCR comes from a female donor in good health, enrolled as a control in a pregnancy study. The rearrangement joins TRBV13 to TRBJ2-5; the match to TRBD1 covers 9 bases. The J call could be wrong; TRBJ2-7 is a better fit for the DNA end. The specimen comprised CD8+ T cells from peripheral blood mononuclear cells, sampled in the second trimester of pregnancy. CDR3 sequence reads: CASSPGQGYEQYF. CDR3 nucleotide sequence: TGTGCCAGCAGCCCAGGACAGGGGTACGAGCAGTACTTC.